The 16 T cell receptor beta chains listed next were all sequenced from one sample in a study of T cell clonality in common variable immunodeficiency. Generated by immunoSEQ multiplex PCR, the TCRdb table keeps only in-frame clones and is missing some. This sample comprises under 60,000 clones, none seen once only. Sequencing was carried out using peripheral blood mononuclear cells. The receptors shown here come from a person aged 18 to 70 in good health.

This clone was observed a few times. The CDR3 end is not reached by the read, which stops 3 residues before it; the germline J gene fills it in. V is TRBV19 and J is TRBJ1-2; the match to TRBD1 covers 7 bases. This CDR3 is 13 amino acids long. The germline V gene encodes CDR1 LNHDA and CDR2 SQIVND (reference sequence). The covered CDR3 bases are TGTGCCAGTAGTATAGATATTCGCAGGGGG. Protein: CASSIDIRRG. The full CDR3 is CASSIDIRRGYTF.

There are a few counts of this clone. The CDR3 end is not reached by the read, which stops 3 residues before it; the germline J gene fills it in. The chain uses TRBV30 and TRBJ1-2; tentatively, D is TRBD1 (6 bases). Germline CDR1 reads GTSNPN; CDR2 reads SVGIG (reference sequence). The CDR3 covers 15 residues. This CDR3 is CAWRGPGAGGVDYTF. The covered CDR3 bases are TGTGCCTGGAGGGGCCCGGGGGCGGGGGGAGTTGAC.

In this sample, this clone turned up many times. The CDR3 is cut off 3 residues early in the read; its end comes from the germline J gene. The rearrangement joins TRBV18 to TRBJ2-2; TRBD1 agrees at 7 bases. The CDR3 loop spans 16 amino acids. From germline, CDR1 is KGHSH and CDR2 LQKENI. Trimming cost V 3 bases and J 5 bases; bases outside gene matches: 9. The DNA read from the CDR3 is TGTGCCAGCTCACCCCGGGACAGAGGTAGTACCGGGGAG. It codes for CASSPRDRGSTGE. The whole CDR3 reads CASSPRDRGSTGELFF.

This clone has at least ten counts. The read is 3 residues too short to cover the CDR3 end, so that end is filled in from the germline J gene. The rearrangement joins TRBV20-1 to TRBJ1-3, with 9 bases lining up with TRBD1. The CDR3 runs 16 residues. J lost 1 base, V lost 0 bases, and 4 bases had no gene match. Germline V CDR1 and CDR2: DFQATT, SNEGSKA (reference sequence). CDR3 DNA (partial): TGCAGTGCTAGAGAGGGACAGGGATTTTCTGGAAACACC. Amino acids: CSAREGQGFSGNT. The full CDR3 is CSAREGQGFSGNTIYF.

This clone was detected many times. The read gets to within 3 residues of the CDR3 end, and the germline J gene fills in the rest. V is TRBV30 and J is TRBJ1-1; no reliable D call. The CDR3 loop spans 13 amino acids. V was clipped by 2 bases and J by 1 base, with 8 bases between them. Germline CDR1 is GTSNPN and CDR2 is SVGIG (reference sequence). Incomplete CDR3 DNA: TGTGCCTGGAGTCTTACAGAGAACACTGAA. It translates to CAWSLTENTE. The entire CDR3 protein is CAWSLTENTEAFF.

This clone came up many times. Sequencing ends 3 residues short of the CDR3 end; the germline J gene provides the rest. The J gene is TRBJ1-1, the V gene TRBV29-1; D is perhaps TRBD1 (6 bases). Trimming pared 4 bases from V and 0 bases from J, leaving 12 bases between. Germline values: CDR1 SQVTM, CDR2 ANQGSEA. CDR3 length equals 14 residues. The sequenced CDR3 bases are TGCAGCGTTGTTTCAGGGGCCATGAACACTGAA. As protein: CSVVSGAMNTE. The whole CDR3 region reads CSVVSGAMNTEAFF.

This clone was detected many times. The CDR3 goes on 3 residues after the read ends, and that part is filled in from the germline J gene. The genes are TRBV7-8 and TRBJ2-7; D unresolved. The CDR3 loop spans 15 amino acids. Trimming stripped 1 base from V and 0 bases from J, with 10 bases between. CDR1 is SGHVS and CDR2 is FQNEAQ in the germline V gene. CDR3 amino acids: CASSLGFASSYEQYF. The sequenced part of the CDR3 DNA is TGTGCCAGCAGCTTAGGCTTCGCTAGCTCCTACGAG.

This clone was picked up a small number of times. The part of the CDR3 DNA that was read is TGTGCCAGCAGCATTGGACTAGCGGTAGGAGATACG. Amino acid sequence: CASSIGLAVGDT. The complete CDR3 reads CASSIGLAVGDTQYF. The chain employs TRBV7-9 and TRBJ2-3, with 10 nucleotides matching TRBD2. The observed sequence ends 3 residues before the CDR3 terminus, with the missing tail filled in from the germline J gene. CDR3 length: 15 residues. Trimming cost V 5 bases and J 5 bases; bases outside gene matches: 7. Germline CDR1 is SEHNR and CDR2 is FQNEAQ (reference sequence).

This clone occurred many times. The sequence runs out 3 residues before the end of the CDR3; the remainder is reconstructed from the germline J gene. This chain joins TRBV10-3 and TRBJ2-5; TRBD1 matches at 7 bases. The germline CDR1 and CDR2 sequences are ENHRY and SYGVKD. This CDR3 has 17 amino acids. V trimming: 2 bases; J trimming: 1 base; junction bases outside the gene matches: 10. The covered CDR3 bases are TGTGCCATCAGTGAGCCTGGGGGACAGAATTTCCAAGAGACC. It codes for CAISEPGGQNFQET. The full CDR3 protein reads CAISEPGGQNFQETQYF.

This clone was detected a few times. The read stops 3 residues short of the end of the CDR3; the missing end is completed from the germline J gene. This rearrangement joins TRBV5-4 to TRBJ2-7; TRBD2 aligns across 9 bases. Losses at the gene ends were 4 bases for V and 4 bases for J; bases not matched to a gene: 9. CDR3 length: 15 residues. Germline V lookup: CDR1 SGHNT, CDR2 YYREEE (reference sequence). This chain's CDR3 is CASSPGAGGPYEQYF. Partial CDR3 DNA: TGTGCCAGCAGCCCGGGTGCGGGAGGGCCGTACGAG.

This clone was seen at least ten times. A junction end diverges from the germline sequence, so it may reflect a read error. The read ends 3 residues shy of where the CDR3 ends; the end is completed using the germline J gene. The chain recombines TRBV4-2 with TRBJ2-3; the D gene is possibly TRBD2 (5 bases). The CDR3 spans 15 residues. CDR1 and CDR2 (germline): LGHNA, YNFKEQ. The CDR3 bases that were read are TGCGCCAGCAGCCACCGGGGAGATAGTACAGATACG. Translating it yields CASSHRGDSTDT. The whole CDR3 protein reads CASSHRGDSTDTQYF.

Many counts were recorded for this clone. The DNA read from the CDR3 is TGTGCCAGCAGCCAGGCTAGGTTAAATCGGCACAATGAG. Its protein is CASSQARLNRHNE. The CDR3 as a whole reads CASSQARLNRHNEQFF. The rearrangement joins TRBV14 to TRBJ2-1, with D uncertain. The CDR3 end lies 3 residues beyond the end of the read and is filled in from the germline J gene. The length of the CDR3 is 16 residues. Per the germline V gene, CDR1 is SGHDN and CDR2 is FVKESK. The V end was cut by 3 bases, the J end by 5 bases, with 17 bases between. The full variable domain, with the rest looked up from reference TRBV14 and TRBJ2-1, is EAGVTQFPSHSVIEKGQTVTLRCDPISGHDNLYWYRRVMGKEIKFLLHFVKESKQDESGMPNNRFLAERTGGTYSTLKVQPAELEDSGVYFCASSQARLNRHNEQFFGPGTRLTVL.

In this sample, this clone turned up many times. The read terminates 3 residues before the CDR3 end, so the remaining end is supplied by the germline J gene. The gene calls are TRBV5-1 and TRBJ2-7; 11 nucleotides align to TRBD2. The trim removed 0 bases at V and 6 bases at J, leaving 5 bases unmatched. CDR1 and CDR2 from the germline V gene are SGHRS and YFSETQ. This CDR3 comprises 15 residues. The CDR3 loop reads CASSLDIAGGFEQYF. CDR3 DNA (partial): TGCGCCAGCAGCTTGGACATAGCGGGAGGGTTCGAG. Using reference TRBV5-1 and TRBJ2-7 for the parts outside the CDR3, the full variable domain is KAGVTQTPRYLIKTRGQQVTLSCSPISGHRSVSWYQQTPGQGLQFLFEYFSETQRNKGNFPGRFSGRQFSNSRSEMNVSTLELGDSALYLCASSLDIAGGFEQYFGPGTRLTVT.

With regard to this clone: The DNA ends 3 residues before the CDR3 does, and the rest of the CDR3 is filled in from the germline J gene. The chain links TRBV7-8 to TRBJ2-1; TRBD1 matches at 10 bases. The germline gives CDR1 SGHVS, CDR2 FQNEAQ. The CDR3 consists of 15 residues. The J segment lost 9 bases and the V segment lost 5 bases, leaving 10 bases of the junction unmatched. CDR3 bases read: TGTGCCAGCAGCCCTCAGGGGACAGGGGTGAGTGAG. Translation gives CASSPQGTGVSE. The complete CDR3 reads CASSPQGTGVSEQFF.

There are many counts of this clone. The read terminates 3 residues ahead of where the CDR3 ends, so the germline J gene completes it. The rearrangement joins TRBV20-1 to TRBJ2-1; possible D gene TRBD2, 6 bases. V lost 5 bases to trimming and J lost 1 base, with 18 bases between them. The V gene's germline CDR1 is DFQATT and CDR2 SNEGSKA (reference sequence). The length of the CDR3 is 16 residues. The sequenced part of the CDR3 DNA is TGCAGTGCTGCGCCTACCATAGCGGAGTCCTACAATGAG. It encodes CSAAPTIAESYNE. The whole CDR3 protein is CSAAPTIAESYNEQFF.

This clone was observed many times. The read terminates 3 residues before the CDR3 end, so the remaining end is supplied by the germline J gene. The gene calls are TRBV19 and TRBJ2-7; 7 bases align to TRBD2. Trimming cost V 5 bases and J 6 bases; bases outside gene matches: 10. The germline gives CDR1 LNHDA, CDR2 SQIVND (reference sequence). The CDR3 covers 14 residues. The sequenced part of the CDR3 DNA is TGTGCCAGTAGTTTGGGACTATGGTTAGGCGAG. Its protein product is CASSLGLWLGE. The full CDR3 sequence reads CASSLGLWLGEQYF. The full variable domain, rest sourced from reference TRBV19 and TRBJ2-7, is DGGITQSPKYLFRKEGQNVTLSCEQNLNHDAMYWYRQDPGQGLRLIYYSQIVNDFQKGDIAEGYSVSREKKESFPLTVTSAQKNPTAFYLCASSLGLWLGEQYFGPGTRLTVT.